Each of the 28 T cell receptor beta chains below was sequenced from the same sample in a study of beta chain features in type 1 diabetes. TCRB transcripts that were expressed got sequenced, as all of the isolated RNA had been reverse transcribed. The repertoire was sequenced with immunoSEQ multiplex PCR; TCRdb's copy has only in-frame clones and lacks some. Of 130,000 or so clones in the sample, approximately 10% were seen once. Sequences were obtained from central memory CD4+ T cells from blood. These receptors originate from a woman in her thirties or forties in good health.

This clone was counted between two and nine times. The chain employs TRBV5-4 and TRBJ2-5, with unresolved D. Trimming left V 2 bases short and J 1 base short, with 9 bases between. Germline assignment: CDR1 SGHNT and CDR2 YYREEE (reference sequence). The CDR3 covers 14 residues. In DNA form, the CDR3 reads TGTGCCAGCAGCTTATCTGCCGGCCAAGAGACCCAGTACTTC. It is translated as CASSLSAGQETQYF.

The chain is built from TRBV25-1 and TRBJ2-2; D gene uncertain. The V gene's germline CDR1 is MGHDK and CDR2 SYGVNS. This CDR3 comprises 14 residues. V lost 2 bases, J lost 6 bases, and 10 bases lay in between. CDR3 nucleotides: TGTGCCAGCAGTGAACCTAGTACCGCCGGGGAGCTGTTTTTT. As protein: CASSEPSTAGELFF.

This clone was found a few times. The V gene is TRBV4-3, the J gene TRBJ1-1; 8 bases are shared with TRBD1. The CDR3 loop spans 15 amino acids. V trimming: 0 bases; J trimming: 4 bases; junction bases outside the gene matches: 4. Looked up from germline, CDR1 is LGHNA and CDR2 is YSLEER. CDR3 protein: CASSQEDREGTEAFF. As DNA, the CDR3 is TGCGCCAGCAGCCAAGAGGACAGGGAGGGCACTGAAGCTTTCTTT.

This clone has a count of ten or more. J is TRBJ1-1 and V is TRBV7-9; TRBD1 might be the D (6 bases). This CDR3 has 14 residues. The germline gives CDR1 SEHNR, CDR2 FQNEAQ (reference sequence). V dropped 6 bases and J dropped 5 bases, with 16 bases sitting between them. The CDR3: CASRTQGTRTEAFF. CDR3 coding DNA: TGTGCCAGCAGAACACAGGGCACCCGGACTGAAGCTTTCTTT.

This clone was observed many times. The genes are TRBV21-1 and TRBJ2-2; TRBD2 is the table's D call, not checked against the DNA. TRBV21-1 is classified as a pseudogene. The CDR3 runs to 20 residues. The CDR3 bases are TGTGCCAGCAGCAAAGCCGGGACTAGCGGGGGTCCGGGCACCTACGGGGAGCTGTTTTTT. This gives the protein CASSKAGTSGGPGTYGELFF.

For this clone: One end of the junction is discordant with germline, which a read error may explain. This chain links TRBV7-7 with TRBJ2-5, with 9 bases aligning to TRBD2. Germline V gene lookup returns CDR1 SSHAT and CDR2 FNYEAQ (reference sequence). The CDR3 loop spans 15 amino acids. In nucleotides, the CDR3 is TGTGCTAGCAGCTTCTCCCCTAGCGGGGAAGAGACCCAGTACTTC. Its translation is CASSFSPSGEETQYF.

This clone was observed a few times. This chain links TRBV18 with TRBJ2-1, with unresolved D. V lost 3 bases and J lost 3, with 9 bases in between. CDR1 and CDR2 from the germline V gene are KGHSH and LQKENI. This CDR3 spans 14 amino acids. The CDR3 DNA follows: TGTGCCAGCTCACCGATCCAGGACTACAATGAGCAGTTCTTC. This codes for CASSPIQDYNEQFF.

The V gene is TRBV7-8, the J gene TRBJ1-2, with D possibly TRBD1 on 5 matching bases. This CDR3 has 16 residues. The V gene's germline CDR1 is SGHVS and CDR2 FQNEAQ. Trimming took off 5 bases at V and 7 bases at J, with 23 bases between the two ends. The CDR3 spells CASSPTQGVLYAGYTF. The CDR3 nucleotides read TGTGCCAGCAGCCCTACTCAAGGGGTGCTCTACGCTGGCTACACCTTC. The variable domain in full, with the rest retrieved from reference TRBV7-8 and TRBJ1-2, is GAGVSQSPRYKVAKRGQDVALRCDPISGHVSLFWYQQALGQGPEFLTYFQNEAQLDKSGLPSDRFFAERPEGSVSTLKIQRTQQEDSAVYLCASSPTQGVLYAGYTFGSGTRLTVV.

The sample holds a few counts of this clone. The V and J genes are TRBV25-1 and TRBJ2-2; D perhaps matches TRBD1 (7 bases). Deletions cut 6 bases from V and 5 bases from J, with 16 bases between. This CDR3 has 15 residues. Germline lookup yields CDR1 MGHDK and CDR2 SYGVNS. DNA of the CDR3: TGTGCCAGCAGCGGGACCTCAGGGGGGACCGGGGAGCTGTTTTTT. Translating gives CASSGTSGGTGELFF.

This clone was counted only a few times. The genes are TRBV6-5 and TRBJ1-5; 10 nucleotides line up with TRBD1. Germline V gene lookup returns CDR1 MNHEY and CDR2 SVGAGI. CDR3 length equals 14 residues. V shed 5 bases and J 6 bases; nucleotides not matched to a gene: 4. The CDR3 DNA sequence: TGTGCCAGCAGTAAGACAGGGGGCGGTCAGCCCCAGCATTTT. Encoded protein: CASSKTGGGQPQHF.

In this sample, this clone turned up many times. V is TRBV14 and J is TRBJ2-1; possible D gene TRBD2, 5 bases. In germline, CDR1 is SGHDN, CDR2 FVKESK. The CDR3 runs 16 residues. V dropped 0 bases and J dropped 2 bases, with 11 bases sitting between them. As DNA, the CDR3 is TGTGCCAGCAGCCAAGATTCTGCGGGTACCTACAATGAGCAGTTCTTC. Translating it yields CASSQDSAGTYNEQFF.

The V call is TRBV11-2, the J call TRBJ2-3; tentatively, D is TRBD1 (6 bases). The germline V and J ends were trimmed by 5 bases and 5 bases, with 11 bases remaining between them. The germline gives CDR1 SGHAT, CDR2 FQNNGV. The CDR3 has 13 amino acids. The CDR3 here is CASSPGQRDTQYF. Written as DNA, the CDR3 is TGTGCCAGCAGCCCCGGACAGAGAGATACGCAGTATTTT.

This clone has just a few counts. The rearrangement joins TRBV5-6 to TRBJ2-5, with a possible D match to TRBD1 (5 bases). Germline V CDR1 and CDR2: SGHDT, YYEEEE. Trimming took off 3 bases at V and 1 base at J, with 10 bases between the two ends. This CDR3 comprises 14 residues. The CDR3 region is CASSSLQAQETQYF. CDR3 DNA sequence: TGTGCCAGCAGCTCGCTACAGGCCCAAGAGACCCAGTACTTC.

The V and J genes are TRBV6-6 and TRBJ2-1; 10 bases agree with TRBD2. The CDR3 loop spans 16 amino acids. Germline V gene lookup returns CDR1 MNHNY and CDR2 SVGAGI (reference sequence). The J segment lost 4 bases and the V segment lost 4 bases, leaving 7 bases of the junction unmatched. CDR3 amino acids: CASSSPGLAEYNEQFF. As DNA, the CDR3 is TGTGCCAGCAGTTCGCCAGGACTAGCGGAGTACAATGAGCAGTTCTTC.

As concerns this clone: This specimen includes other DNA sequences encoding the same CDR3. This sequence joins TRBV9 and TRBJ1-6; D unclear. V lost 0 bases to trimming and J lost 3 bases, with 4 bases between them. The CDR3 totals 14 residues. Germline V lookup: CDR1 SGDLS, CDR2 YYNGEE. CDR3 coding DNA: TGTGCCAGCAGCGTAGCTGTCTATAATTCACCCCTCCACTTT. It yields the protein CASSVAVYNSPLHF.

V and J are TRBV2 and TRBJ2-5; 7 positions agree with TRBD1. Per germline, CDR1 SNHLY and CDR2 FYNNEI. The CDR3 spans 13 residues. V dropped 8 bases and J dropped 4; count of bases not matched to a gene: 7. CDR3: CASQKGARETQYF. In DNA, the CDR3 is TGTGCCAGCCAGAAGGGGGCTAGAGAGACCCAGTACTTC.

The chain recombines TRBV11-2 with TRBJ2-5; a possible D gene is TRBD1 (7 bases). The CDR3 is made up of 16 amino acids. V gave up 0 bases and J gave up 6 bases, with 17 bases separating them. Germline CDR1 SGHAT, CDR2 FQNNGV. CDR3 sequence (DNA): TGTGCCAGCAGCTTAGATCCAGGGCAGGGGGGACAGACCCAGTACTTC. Amino acids: CASSLDPGQGGQTQYF.

The CDR3 loop is CASSQDVAGVGTEAFF. The CDR3 nucleotides are TGTGCCAGCAGCCAAGATGTGGCAGGGGTAGGGACTGAAGCTTTCTTT. The V and J genes are TRBV4-2 and TRBJ1-1; D is possibly TRBD1 (6 bases). The CDR3 is made up of 16 amino acids. V shed 0 bases and J shed 5 bases, with 16 bases lying between them. Germline-derived CDR1 and CDR2 are LGHNA and YNFKEQ.

V and J are TRBV5-4 and TRBJ1-6; 7 bases map to TRBD1. CDR3 length: 13 residues. V lost 7 bases, J lost 3 bases, and 1 base stayed unmatched. Germline V CDR1 and CDR2: SGHNT, YYREEE (reference sequence). The CDR3 coding sequence is TGTGCCAGCCGGGACAGCTATAATTCACCCCTCCACTTT. It codes for CASRDSYNSPLHF.

This clone was detected only a few times. The V gene is TRBV19, the J gene TRBJ1-5; 11 bases are a match to TRBD1. The junction had 11 bases not matched to a gene; V was cut back by 6 bases and J by 1 base. Germline loops: CDR1 LNHDA, CDR2 SQIVND (reference sequence). The CDR3 contains 18 residues. The CDR3 here is CASSPLRDRGESNQPQHF. In nucleotides, the CDR3 is TGTGCCAGTAGCCCGCTCAGGGACAGGGGGGAGAGCAATCAGCCCCAGCATTTT.

CDR3 sequence (DNA): TGTGCTAGTGGTTTGTCTGGGAGTGAGACCCAGTACTTC. Encoded protein: CASGLSGSETQYF. The genes are TRBV12-5 and TRBJ2-5; D may be TRBD2 (5 bases). CDR3 length equals 13 residues. V was shortened by 2 bases and J by 5 bases, with 9 bases between the two germline ends. Germline lookup yields CDR1 LGHNT and CDR2 FRNRAP.

This clone has more than one count but fewer than ten. The chain employs TRBV19 and TRBJ2-5, with 8 bases that match TRBD1. J was trimmed by 4 bases and V by 4 bases; bases with no gene match: 2. Per germline, CDR1 LNHDA and CDR2 SQIVND (reference sequence). The CDR3 has 13 residues. The CDR3 nucleotides read TGTGCCAGTAGTACAGGGGGCGCAGAGACCCAGTACTTC. Amino acid sequence: CASSTGGAETQYF.

The gene calls are TRBV28 and TRBJ2-1, with a weak D call TRBD1 (6 bases). The germline V gene has CDR1 MDHEN and CDR2 SYDVKM. CDR3 length: 16 amino acids. V lost 5 bases and J lost 0, with 14 bases in between. As DNA, the CDR3 is TGTGCCAGCAGTCAAGGGGGTAGGAGCTCCTACAATGAGCAGTTCTTC. Its translation: CASSQGGRSSYNEQFF.

This clone has just a few counts. The CDR3 sequence: CASSTDRGSEQFF. The CDR3 DNA follows: TGTGCCAGCAGTACGGACAGGGGAAGTGAGCAGTTCTTC. The chain is built from TRBV27 and TRBJ2-1; 9 nucleotides agree with TRBD1. Germline trimming cut 5 bases from V and 9 bases from J; bases unmatched to any gene: 5. CDR1 is MNHEY and CDR2 is SMNVEV in the germline V gene (reference sequence). The CDR3 is made up of 13 amino acids.

In this sample, this clone turned up a few times. The CDR3 nucleotides read TGTGCCAGTGCCACAGGGTACGCCGGGGAGCTGTTTTTT. Protein: CASATGYAGELFF. V and J are TRBV19 and TRBJ2-2, with D perhaps TRBD1 (6 bases). Trimming cost V 8 bases and J 6 bases, with 13 bases left between them. Germline CDR1 LNHDA, CDR2 SQIVND (reference sequence). The CDR3 contains 13 residues.

This clone came up a few times. The rearrangement links TRBV2 to TRBJ1-1; 7 bases align to TRBD1. The germline V gene has CDR1 SNHLY and CDR2 FYNNEI. This CDR3 is built from 12 residues. V dropped 5 bases and J dropped 6; count of bases not matched to a gene: 3. CDR3 region: CASSTGASEAFF. Written as DNA, the CDR3 is TGTGCCAGCAGTACAGGGGCCTCTGAAGCTTTCTTT. The whole variable domain, remainder taken from reference TRBV2 and TRBJ1-1, is EPEVTQTPSHQVTQMGQEVILRCVPISNHLYFYWYRQILGQKVEFLVSFYNNEISEKSEIFDDQFSVERPDGSNFTLKIRSTKLEDSAMYFCASSTGASEAFFGQGTRLTVV.

This clone showed up many times. This chain connects TRBV7-2 to TRBJ1-3; no clear D gene. The germline V and J ends were trimmed by 0 bases and 4 bases, with 4 bases remaining between them. This CDR3 comprises 13 residues. Germline lookup yields CDR1 SGHTA and CDR2 FQGNSA. DNA of the CDR3: TGTGCCAGCAGCTTAGCCGGGGGAAACACCATATATTTT. Its translation: CASSLAGGNTIYF.

This clone was detected only a few times. The V call is TRBV10-3, the J call TRBJ1-2, with TRBD1 matching over 7 bases. This CDR3 region has 13 residues. From germline, CDR1 is ENHRY and CDR2 SYGVKD. V was clipped by 4 bases and J by 1 base; unmatched bases: 0. CDR3 protein: CAISGDSNYGYTF. CDR3 coding DNA: TGTGCCATCAGTGGGGACAGTAACTATGGCTACACCTTC.